The table lists the clone carrying this TCR beta chain with a few counts. Its matching antigen is unknown. The read comes to an end 3 residues before the CDR3 does, leaving the germline J gene to fill in the end. Germline values: CDR1 SNHLY, CDR2 FYNNEI. Trimming stripped 8 bases from V and 8 bases from J, with 12 bases between. The CDR3 contains 12 residues. This table comes from immunoSEQ multiplex PCR, and its TCRdb copy is limited to in-frame clones, with some not included. This record lists under 45,000 clones, none seen once only, and the top ten clones contain over 8%. These data belong to a study of T cell clonality in common variable immunodeficiency. Study-wide results and limits: TCRbeta clonality was increased in CVID versus healthy controls. Fewer TCRbeta clones were shared among CVID subjects than controls.

V is TRBV2 and J is TRBJ1-4; no clear D. Input material: peripheral blood mononuclear cells. The TCR sequence derives from a person aged 18-69 years in good health. CDR3 region: CASDKVGEKLFF. The CDR3 DNA, read in part, is TGTGCCAGCGACAAGGTCGGAGAAAAA.